The 3 T cell receptor beta chains listed next were all sequenced from one sample in a study of identical twins. TCRdb called the 5' RACE reads again in MiXCR, with one record for every CDR3 protein. The data show approximately 590,000 distinct CDR3 sequences, roughly 9.9% seen once. The same sample was also studied in work on yellow fever vaccine responses in identical twins.

Sequencing was done on a sample of PBMCs. All receptors come from a woman between 18 and 29 years old in good health.

The gene calls are TRBV20-1 and TRBJ2-7; 10 bases fit TRBD1. V lost 3 bases and J lost 7; bases outside the gene matches: 12. The CDR3 runs to 15 residues. Germline CDR1 reads DFQATT; CDR2 reads SNEGSKA (reference sequence). CDR3 residues: CSASVRDRGLGEQYF. The DNA for the CDR3 is TGCAGTGCTAGTGTCCGGGACAGGGGATTAGGTGAGCAGTACTTC.

This clonotype was recorded at least ten times. The chain has TRBV7-6 and TRBJ1-1; TRBD1 might be the D (6 bases). V gave up 5 bases and J gave up 4 bases, with 17 bases separating them. The germline gives CDR1 SGHVS, CDR2 FNYEAQ. The CDR3 runs to 15 residues. CDR3 DNA sequence: TGTGCCAGCAGCCCCGGTGAAGGGGGATTCACTGAAGCTTTCTTT. This translates into CASSPGEGGFTEAFF.

The table lists this clonotype with many counts. J is TRBJ1-6 and V is TRBV20-1; D is ambiguous. CDR1 is DFQATT, CDR2 SNEGSKA, per germline (reference sequence). Trimming took 1 base from V and 7 from J, leaving 8 bases between them. This CDR3 comprises 13 residues. The CDR3 region is CSARGVQNSPLHF. CDR3 DNA sequence: TGCAGTGCTAGAGGCGTACAGAATTCACCCCTCCACTTT.